Each of the 20 T cell receptor beta chains below was sequenced from the same sample in a study of T cells in Graves' hyperthyroidism and ophthalmopathy. TCR beta CDR3 regions were amplified from RNA transcripts. The TCR CDR3 was amplified in a first-round RT-PCR using the HTBI primer set. One entry per CDR3 protein results from TCRdb running MiXCR on the multiplex PCR reads. Of hundreds of thousands of distinct CDR3 sequences listed, 15% to 20% are singletons. The material sequenced was blood. Source of these receptors: a woman in her fifties or sixties with Graves' ophthalmopathy.

Many counts were recorded for this clonotype. V is TRBV5-1 and J is TRBJ2-7; TRBD1 matches 10 bases. The CDR3 extends over 14 amino acids. V shed 3 bases, J shed 3 bases, and the junction held 3 bases outside the gene matches. Germline loops: CDR1 SGHRS, CDR2 YFSETQ. CDR3 in DNA: TGCGCCAGCAGCTCCGGGACAGGGGACTACGAGCAGTACTTC. It specifies CASSSGTGDYEQYF.

This clonotype was seen repeatedly, ten times or more. The V call is TRBV7-2, the J call TRBJ2-5, with TRBD2 as a possible D gene (7 bases). CDR1 and CDR2 (germline): SGHTA, FQGNSA. Trimming pared 4 bases from V and 3 bases from J, leaving 12 bases between. The CDR3 loop spans 14 amino acids. CDR3 DNA sequence: TGTGCCAGCAGCTGGGGGGGGCCCGAAGAGACCCAGTACTTC. Its protein product is CASSWGGPEETQYF.

There are many counts of this clonotype. The chain combines TRBV20-1 with TRBJ2-7; D possibly matches TRBD1 or TRBD2 (9 bases each). The CDR3 consists of 17 residues. The V end was cut by 5 bases, the J end by 5 bases, with 28 bases between. Germline V lookup: CDR1 DFQATT, CDR2 SNEGSKA (reference sequence). For the CDR3, the DNA is TGCAGTGCTGACCGGGACAGGGTAGCGGGAGTTATCCACGAGCAGTACTTC. It translates to CSADRDRVAGVIHEQYF.

This clonotype was seen ten or more times. The CDR3, as DNA: TGTGCCAGCAGCCAAGCAGGGACAGGTCCTGGGGAGCAGTACTTC. Its translation: CASSQAGTGPGEQYF. The V gene is TRBV3-1, the J gene TRBJ2-7, with 8 positions matching TRBD1. After removal of 1 base from V and 7 bases from J, the junction contained 9 bases not matched to a gene. The length of the CDR3 is 15 residues. Germline values: CDR1 LGHDT, CDR2 YNNKEL (reference sequence).

The chain combines TRBV10-3 with TRBJ2-7; weak D call: TRBD1 (6 bases). CDR1 and CDR2 from the germline V gene are ENHRY and SYGVKD. The CDR3 consists of 15 residues. The V gene lost 8 bases and the J gene lost 2 bases, with 19 bases spanning the gap. CDR3 amino acids: CAIGGGDGGAYEQYF. The CDR3 DNA follows: TGTGCCATCGGTGGGGGCGATGGGGGAGCCTACGAGCAGTACTTC.

The chain is built from TRBV25-1 and TRBJ1-5; 9 bases agree with TRBD1. CDR3 length: 14 residues. Germline CDR1 reads MGHDK; CDR2 reads SYGVNS. The V and J ends lost 10 bases and 3 bases, in that order; junction bases with no gene match: 7. The CDR3 sequence is CANENRGLNQPQHF. CDR3 bases: TGTGCCAACGAAAACAGGGGGCTCAATCAGCCCCAGCATTTT.

This clonotype was seen a handful of times. The genes are TRBV4-1 and TRBJ2-5; D possibly matches TRBD1 or TRBD2 (5 bases each). CDR1 and CDR2 from the germline V gene are MGHRA and YSYEKL. The V end was cut by 5 bases, the J end by 5 bases, with 18 bases between. The CDR3 has 15 amino acids. DNA for the CDR3: TGCGCCAGCAGCAAGACCGGGACGGGACGGGAGACCCAGTACTTC. As protein: CASSKTGTGRETQYF.

This clonotype was detected only a few times. This rearrangement joins TRBV12-3 or TRBV12-4 to TRBJ2-7, with 8 bases identical to TRBD1. The CDR3 has 14 amino acids. The junction had 6 bases not matched to a gene; V was cut back by 5 bases and J by 3 bases. CDR3 loop: CASSPTGTGYEQYF. CDR3 in DNA: TGTGCCAGCAGTCCGACCGGGACAGGCTACGAGCAGTACTTC.

Notes on this clonotype: Just one base apart from a much larger clone, this may be a read error. This is likely a read error, given that the CDR3 carries no conserved phenylalanine or tryptophan at its end. The rearrangement uses TRBV24-1 and TRBJ2-1; no firm D call. This CDR3 is built from 14 residues. Germline-derived CDR1 and CDR2 are KGHDR and SFDVKD. Between the trimmed V and J ends, which lost 4 bases and 3 bases, there was a span of 9 bases. CDR3 nucleotides: TGTGCCACCAGTGACCCGAAATACTACAATGAGCAGTTCCTC. Its protein product is CATSDPKYYNEQFL.

V gene TRBV6-2 or TRBV6-3 combines with J gene TRBJ2-1; 11 bases are shared with TRBD2. Trimming at V came to 4 bases and at J to 8 bases, leaving 7 bases not matched to a gene. The CDR3 sequence is 15 residues long. Germline CDR1 reads MNHEY; CDR2 reads SVGEGT. CDR3 amino acids: CASSSGTSGGDEQFF. CDR3 coding DNA: TGTGCCAGCAGTTCCGGGACTAGCGGTGGGGATGAGCAGTTCTTC.

This clonotype was counted many times. The V call is TRBV20-1, the J call TRBJ2-1; 12 nucleotides match TRBD1. The CDR3 sequence is 17 residues long. Trimming at V came to 1 base and at J to 8 bases, leaving 12 bases not matched to a gene. In germline, CDR1 is DFQATT, CDR2 SNEGSKA (reference sequence). CDR3: CSARVPTGTGGGDEQFF. The CDR3 nucleotides read TGCAGTGCTAGAGTCCCTACCGGGACAGGGGGCGGCGATGAGCAGTTCTTC.

This clonotype was picked up many times. The J gene is TRBJ1-1, the V gene TRBV3-1; D is unclear. The germline V and J ends were trimmed by 0 bases and 6 bases, with 14 bases remaining between them. The CDR3 is made up of 15 amino acids. The germline gives CDR1 LGHDT, CDR2 YNNKEL (reference sequence). CDR3 nucleotide sequence: TGTGCCAGCAGCCAAGAGAGTATAGGACTTGCTGAAGCTTTCTTT. It specifies CASSQESIGLAEAFF.

The rearrangement uses TRBV12-5 and TRBJ2-2, with TRBD2 as a possible D gene (6 bases). V lost 4 bases, J lost 0 bases, and 15 bases lay in between. Germline CDR1 LGHNT, CDR2 FRNRAP. The CDR3 has 17 amino acids. The CDR3 loop is CASGWEVTRSNTGELFF. CDR3 coding DNA: TGTGCTAGTGGTTGGGAGGTGACGAGGTCGAACACCGGGGAGCTGTTTTTT.

The chain joins TRBV20-1 to TRBJ2-7, with TRBD2 matching over 14 bases. The V and J ends lost 3 bases and 7 bases, in that order; junction bases with no gene match: 5. The CDR3 runs 14 residues. In germline, CDR1 is DFQATT, CDR2 SNEGSKA (reference sequence). CDR3 sequence: CSARGTSGRGEQYF. The CDR3 DNA follows: TGCAGTGCTAGGGGGACTAGCGGGAGAGGGGAGCAGTACTTC.

This clonotype was seen a few times. This chain joins TRBV5-1 and TRBJ2-1, with TRBD1 as a possible D gene (6 bases). The CDR3 extends over 15 amino acids. Trimming shortened V by 0 bases and J by 3 bases, and 10 bases separated the two germline ends. Germline CDR1 SGHRS, CDR2 YFSETQ. This chain's CDR3 is CASSLAQGNYNEQFF. The CDR3, as DNA: TGCGCCAGCAGCTTGGCACAGGGAAACTACAATGAGCAGTTCTTC.

This clonotype has at least ten counts. The rearrangement links TRBV10-3 to TRBJ1-3, with TRBD1 as a possible D gene (6 bases). The CDR3 is 16 amino acids. CDR1 and CDR2 (germline): ENHRY, SYGVKD. Deletions cut 2 bases from V and 0 bases from J, with 11 bases between. The CDR3: CAISEQGRPSGNTIYF. Written as DNA, the CDR3 is TGTGCCATCAGTGAGCAGGGGCGGCCCTCTGGAAACACCATATATTTT.

This clonotype appeared many times. This sequence joins TRBV11-2 and TRBJ2-3; 7 bases match TRBD2. The germline CDR1 and CDR2 sequences are SGHAT and FQNNGV. This CDR3 comprises 22 residues. V trimming: 4 bases; J trimming: 2 bases; junction bases outside the gene matches: 27. Here the CDR3 reads CASSSRPPTRTSDGSTTDTQYF. CDR3 nucleotides: TGTGCCAGCAGCTCCAGGCCGCCGACGAGGACTAGTGACGGTTCTACCACAGATACGCAGTATTTT.

The count of this clonotype is one. The J gene is TRBJ2-1, the V gene TRBV6-5; possibly TRBD1 or TRBD2 for D (5 bases each). Trimming took 2 bases from V and 10 from J, leaving 15 bases between them. Per germline, CDR1 MNHEY and CDR2 SVGAGI. The CDR3 extends over 14 amino acids. DNA of the CDR3: TGTGCCAGCAGTTACCGGGGACCGCATCCGGAGCAGTTCTTC. Amino acids: CASSYRGPHPEQFF.

In this sample, this clonotype turned up many times. The V call is TRBV19, the J call TRBJ2-7; no definite D call. Germline V lookup: CDR1 LNHDA, CDR2 SQIVND (reference sequence). Trimming left V 6 bases short and J 0 bases short, with 12 bases between. This CDR3 is built from 14 residues. CDR3 sequence: CASSIGWSSYEQYF. The CDR3 DNA follows: TGTGCCAGTAGCATCGGATGGAGCTCCTACGAGCAGTACTTC.

This clonotype showed up many times. The chain combines TRBV7-9 with TRBJ2-1; 7 positions agree with TRBD1. V lost 3 bases and J lost 6; bases outside the gene matches: 5. The CDR3 runs to 14 residues. Germline CDR1 and CDR2: SEHNR and FQNEAQ (reference sequence). CDR3 nucleotides: TGTGCCAGCAGCTTGGGGACAGTCCTCAATGAGCAGTTCTTC. Translating gives CASSLGTVLNEQFF.